This TCR beta chain was sequenced during a study of blood T cell repertoires in COVID-19. The authors' processing: Using reference gene primer amplification, nucleated cell counts were estimated. The table came from immunoSEQ multiplex PCR; TCRdb's copy has only in-frame clones and leaves some out. From that table come the V and J calls and clone size; the DNA was used to work out D and trimming. This table has 220,000 or so clones, approximately 83% appearing once. Germline V gives CDR1 SQVTM, CDR2 ANQGSEA. The V gene lost 5 bases and the J gene lost 15 bases, with 17 bases spanning the gap. The CDR3 runs 11 residues.

The chain employs TRBV29-1 and TRBJ2-1, with a tentative D call TRBD1 (8 bases). This receptor was obtained from a middle-aged woman with acute COVID-19. Sequenced material: PBMCs or T cells enriched from blood (not recorded which). The CDR3 loop reads CSVPGQGGGFF. The CDR3, as DNA: TGCAGCGTTCCAGGACAGGGCGGGGGGTTCTTC.